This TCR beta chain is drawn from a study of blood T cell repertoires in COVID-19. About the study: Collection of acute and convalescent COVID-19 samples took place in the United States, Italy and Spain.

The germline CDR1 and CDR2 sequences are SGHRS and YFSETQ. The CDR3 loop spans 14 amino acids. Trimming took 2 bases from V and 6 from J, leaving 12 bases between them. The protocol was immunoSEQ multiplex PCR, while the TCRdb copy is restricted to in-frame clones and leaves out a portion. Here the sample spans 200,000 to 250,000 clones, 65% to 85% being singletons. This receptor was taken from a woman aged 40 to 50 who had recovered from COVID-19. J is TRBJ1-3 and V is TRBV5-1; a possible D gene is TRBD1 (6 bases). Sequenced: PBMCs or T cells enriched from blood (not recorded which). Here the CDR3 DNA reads TGCGCCAGCAGCTTTACAGGGTTGGAAAACACCATATATTTT. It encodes CASSFTGLENTIYF. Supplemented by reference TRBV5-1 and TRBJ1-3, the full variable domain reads KAGVTQTPRYLIKTRGQQVTLSCSPISGHRSVSWYQQTPGQGLQFLFEYFSETQRNKGNFPGRFSGRQFSNSRSEMNVSTLELGDSALYLCASSFTGLENTIYFGEGSWLTVV.